The clone carrying this T cell receptor (beta chain) appeared a few times. Its antigen is not known. Described time point: baseline, week 1 (first vaccination visit). Treatment indicated: pre-vaccination baseline after standard-of-care therapy. Donor tumors were new WHO grade 3 or 4 IDH1-mutant, ATRX-lost astrocytomas. Germline V gene sequence: CDR1 SGDLS, CDR2 YYNGEE. The CDR3 is 13 amino acids. The ends were cut back, 0 bases at V and 8 bases at J, with 9 bases in the middle. The table came from immunoSEQ multiplex PCR; TCRdb's copy has only in-frame clones and leaves some out. The sample carries tens of thousands of clones, roughly four fifths recorded once. This sample is part of a study of a mutant IDH1 vaccine in newly diagnosed glioma. Study-level information: Most patients had radiochemotherapy with temozolomide before enrollment; others had one alone. Study-wide points: There were vaccine-induced immune responses in about 93% of the patients. Pseudoprogression apparently tracked independently of changes in top peripheral T cell clonotypes.

V gene TRBV9 combines with J gene TRBJ1-5; D perhaps matches TRBD1 (5 bases). The source material was PBMCs, sampled from a glioma patient treated with radiotherapy, temozolomide or both. This sequence was found in a man aged 35 to 55 with glioma. Some clones in this sample may be carry-over from other donors' samples. Here the CDR3 reads CASSVGGDKPQHF. As DNA, the CDR3 is TGTGCCAGCAGCGTAGGAGGGGATAAGCCCCAGCATTTT.